This T cell receptor beta chain was sequenced in a study of blood T cell repertoires in COVID-19. Study information: Italy, Spain and the United States were the sources of the convalescent and acute COVID-19 samples. Nucleic acid was either cDNA or gDNA, and it came from T cells, B-cell-depleted T cells, or PBMCs.

This CDR3 comprises 13 residues. Germline CDR1 and CDR2: LNHDA and SQIVND (reference sequence). V gave up 3 bases and J gave up 10 bases, with 13 bases separating them. Original processing methods: Reference gene primer amplification gave estimated nucleated cell counts. TCRdb's copy holds only in-frame clones and misses some; the assay was immunoSEQ multiplex PCR. V, J and clone size were drawn from that table, and D and trimming were deduced from the DNA. The sample lists more than 85,000 clones, over 75% seen once, with under 7% in the top ten. The sample consisted of peripheral blood. The chain has TRBV19 and TRBJ2-1; possible D gene TRBD2, 6 bases. This TCR came from a woman aged 55-70 years with acute or convalescent COVID-19. CDR3 nucleotide sequence: TGTGCCAGTAGTATGTTGGGGCGGGACGAGCAGTTCTTC. It yields the protein CASSMLGRDEQFF.